This T cell receptor (beta chain) was captured in a study of blood T cells in healthy people across ages. Notes on the study in general: In long-lived donors, naive CD4+ cell counts and diversity exceeded those of aged donors. In older individuals, TCR beta diversity per million T cells was lower, falling roughly linearly with age.

This clonotype was seen more than once but under ten times. Its matching antigen is unknown. The CDR3 sequence is 15 residues long. Germline values: CDR1 ENHRY, CDR2 SYGVKD. Trimming took off 3 bases at V and 4 bases at J, with 15 bases between the two ends. A second PCR, run for roughly 7 to 12 cycles, used a sample-barcoded 5' primer plus a J-beta primer mix. Every sample produced at least 2.5 million CDR3-containing paired-end reads. Using its own MiXCR run on the 5' RACE reads, TCRdb lists one record per CDR3 protein. The data show 730,000 or so distinct CDR3 sequences, around 41% seen once. Extraction of total RNA produced a minimum of 5.5 micrograms from each sample.

This clonotype was obtained from an elderly man in good health. Source material: blood. V usage is TRBV10-3 and J usage is TRBJ1-2; tentative D call: TRBD1 (6 bases). CDR3 DNA: TGTGCCATCAGTGACCCCGGGACAATTACCTATGGCTACACCTTC. It translates to CAISDPGTITYGYTF.